These 27 T cell receptor beta chains were all obtained from the same sample, sequenced in a study of shared clonotypes between healthy human individuals. Libraries were prepared by immunoSEQ multiplex PCR; TCRdb keeps only in-frame clonotypes and omits some of them. The table records over a million clones, approximately 76% of them present only once. The sequenced material came from memory CD4+ T cells sorted from blood. Documented subset: CD45RA-negative fraction. Receptor source: a man aged 18 to 29 in good health.

This chain uses TRBV19 with TRBJ2-2; 8 bases fit TRBD1. Unmatched junction bases numbered 9, after V lost 7 bases and J lost 2 bases. Per germline, CDR1 LNHDA and CDR2 SQIVND (reference sequence). This CDR3 is built from 16 residues. In DNA, the CDR3 is TGTGCCAGTAAACTGACAGGGGAATTTAACACCGGGGAGCTGTTTTTT. Protein: CASKLTGEFNTGELFF.

The gene calls are TRBV18 and TRBJ2-4, with D uncertain. This CDR3 has 14 amino acids. Germline V CDR1 and CDR2: KGHSH, LQKENI. Trimming removed 1 base at V and 0 bases at J, with 4 bases between. CDR3 in amino acids: CASSPLPAKNIQYF. The CDR3 region has the DNA TGTGCCAGCTCACCACTTCCAGCCAAAAACATTCAGTACTTC.

This clone was detected many times. The chain has TRBV6-5 and TRBJ1-4, with TRBD1 matching 9 bases. V gave up 0 bases and J gave up 6 bases; unmatched junction bases: 2. This CDR3 contains 15 residues. The V gene's germline CDR1 is MNHEY and CDR2 SVGAGI. CDR3 sequence: CASSYSDRGYEKLFF. CDR3 bases: TGTGCCAGCAGTTACTCGGACAGGGGATATGAAAAACTGTTTTTT.

The chain carries TRBV7-8 and TRBJ2-5, with D perhaps matching TRBD1 (5 bases). With 4 bases removed from V and 3 bases from J, the gap between germline ends came to 6 bases. CDR1 and CDR2 from the germline V gene are SGHVS and FQNEAQ. CDR3 length: 12 residues. The CDR3: CASSSDKETQYF. DNA of the CDR3: TGTGCCAGCAGCTCGGACAAAGAGACCCAGTACTTC.

The chain links TRBV4-1 to TRBJ2-5; TRBD1 matches at 8 bases. In germline, CDR1 is MGHRA, CDR2 YSYEKL. CDR3 length equals 14 residues. V dropped 1 base and J dropped 7; count of bases not matched to a gene: 5. The CDR3 is CASSQVPGGGTQYF. Written as DNA, the CDR3 is TGCGCCAGCAGCCAAGTTCCAGGGGGCGGGACCCAGTACTTC.

DNA for the CDR3: TGCGCCAGCAGCTTAGGGGACAGGGGGTTTCATGAGCAGTTCTTC. Amino acids: CASSLGDRGFHEQFF. The rearrangement uses TRBV5-1 and TRBJ2-1; TRBD1 agrees at 11 bases. The V gene end was trimmed by 2 bases and the J gene end by 8 bases; junction bases not matched to a gene: 6. The germline V gene has CDR1 SGHRS and CDR2 YFSETQ. The CDR3 length is 15 residues.

As concerns this clone: This sequence is one base from a far larger clone and is likely a read error. This chain joins TRBV5-5 and TRBJ1-5; no clear D. The CDR3 runs 14 residues. Trimming cost V 2 bases and J 4 bases, with 10 bases left between them. Germline assignment: CDR1 SGHKS and CDR2 YYEKEE (reference sequence). The CDR3 DNA reads as TGTGCCAGCAGCTTAGCCACGGGGAATCAGCCCCAGCATTTT. This gives the protein CASSLATGNQPQHF. Full variable domain (outside the CDR3, taken from reference TRBV5-5 and TRBJ1-5): DAGVTQSPTHLIKTRGQQVTLRCSPISGHKSVSWYQQVLGQGPQFIFQYYEKEERGRGNFPDRFSARQFPNYSSELNVNALLLGDSALYLCASSLATGNQPQHFGDGTRLSIL.

This clone has a single count. The chain employs TRBV7-2 and TRBJ2-5, with D hard to call. The CDR3 has 14 amino acids. Germline-derived CDR1 and CDR2 are SGHTA and FQGNSA. V dropped 5 bases and J dropped 7 bases, with 17 bases sitting between them. The CDR3 reads CASSTLTQPGTQYF. The CDR3 DNA is TGTGCCAGCAGCACTTTGACCCAACCAGGGACCCAGTACTTC.

V and J are TRBV28 and TRBJ2-3; D ambiguous. There are 13 residues in the CDR3. CDR1 and CDR2 (germline): MDHEN, SYDVKM. Trimming took 6 bases from V and 11 from J, leaving 18 bases between them. Here the CDR3 DNA reads TGTGCCAGCAGGTTGCCTCAGGAACATAGGCAGTATTTT. As protein: CASRLPQEHRQYF.

The chain recombines TRBV15 with TRBJ2-3; weak D call: TRBD2 (5 bases). Per the germline V gene, CDR1 is LNHNV and CDR2 is YYDKDF (reference sequence). The V gene lost 1 base and the J gene lost 0 bases, with 5 bases spanning the gap. This CDR3 is 14 amino acids long. The DNA of the CDR3 is TGTGCCACCAGCAGAGCGGGGAGCACAGATACGCAGTATTTT. Translating it yields CATSRAGSTDTQYF.

The chain carries TRBV7-2 and TRBJ2-7; 9 bases map to TRBD2. V was pared by 0 bases and J by 3 bases, with 3 bases of the junction left unmatched. In germline, CDR1 is SGHTA, CDR2 FQGNSA. The CDR3 spans 15 residues. The CDR3 bases are TGTGCCAGCAGCTTAGCGCTGACTAGCGGCTACGAGCAGTACTTC. It yields the protein CASSLALTSGYEQYF.

The chain joins TRBV4-3 to TRBJ1-3; D remains ambiguous. This CDR3 has 17 residues. Trimming left V 0 bases short and J 0 bases short, with 12 bases between. CDR1 LGHNA and CDR2 YSLEER come from the germline V gene. The CDR3 protein is CASSQEGMQISGNTIYF. The CDR3 region has the DNA TGCGCCAGCAGCCAAGAAGGGATGCAGATCTCTGGAAACACCATATATTTT.

The sample holds a few counts of this clone. CDR3 sequence: CASSPDGAYGYTF. In DNA form, the CDR3 reads TGTGCCAGCAGTCCGGACGGGGCCTATGGCTACACCTTC. The J gene is TRBJ1-2, the V gene TRBV6-5; the D gene is possibly TRBD1 (5 bases). The CDR3 consists of 13 residues. V shed 5 bases and J shed 4 bases, with 11 bases lying between them. Germline V gives CDR1 MNHEY, CDR2 SVGAGI.

The chain's CDR3 is CASSGSGETQYF. For the CDR3, the DNA is TGTGCCAGCAGTGGGAGTGGCGAGACCCAGTACTTC. The rearrangement links TRBV6-6 to TRBJ2-5, with D possibly being TRBD2 (5 bases). V was shortened by 5 bases and J by 5 bases, with 9 bases between the two germline ends. Germline V gene sequence: CDR1 MNHNY, CDR2 SVGAGI (reference sequence). The CDR3 is 12 amino acids.

This clone occurred once. This chain uses TRBV18 with TRBJ2-7, with no clear D. The V end was cut by 3 bases, the J end by 3 bases, with 9 bases between. Germline V gene sequence: CDR1 KGHSH, CDR2 LQKENI. The CDR3 runs 13 residues. CDR3 DNA sequence: TGTGCCAGCTCACCTTCCTCGATCTACGAGCAGTACTTC. Amino acids: CASSPSSIYEQYF. Full variable domain (remainder filled in from reference TRBV18 and TRBJ2-7): NAGVMQNPRHLVRRRGQEARLRCSPMKGHSHVYWYRQLPEEGLKFMVYLQKENIIDESGMPKERFSAEFPKEGPSILRIQQVVRGDSAAYFCASSPSSIYEQYFGPGTRLTVT.

The J gene is TRBJ2-1, the V gene TRBV7-3; D remains unclear. The V gene's germline CDR1 is SGHTA and CDR2 FQGTGA. V lost 3 bases, J lost 6 bases, and 15 bases lay in between. The CDR3 totals 15 residues. The CDR3 DNA reads as TGTGCCAGCAGCTTTGGGTCGGTGACCCTCAATGAGCAGTTCTTC. Translation gives CASSFGSVTLNEQFF. Full variable domain (rest looked up from reference TRBV7-3 and TRBJ2-1): GAGVSQTPSNKVTEKGKYVELRCDPISGHTALYWYRQSLGQGPEFLIYFQGTGAADDSGLPNDRFFAVRPEGSVSTLKIQRTERGDSAVYLCASSFGSVTLNEQFFGPGTRLTVL.

V and J are TRBV6-1 and TRBJ1-4, with no clear D. Trimming stripped 3 bases from V and 8 bases from J, with 13 bases between. This CDR3 is built from 14 residues. Germline CDR1 MNHNS, CDR2 SASEGT. DNA of the CDR3: TGTGCCAGCAGTGACCCAGGTTTGGGAGAAAAACTGTTTTTT. Its protein is CASSDPGLGEKLFF.

The chain carries TRBV5-4 and TRBJ2-7, with TRBD2 identical over 7 bases. The J segment lost 6 bases and the V segment lost 0 bases, leaving 3 bases of the junction unmatched. The CDR3 sequence is 13 residues long. Germline lookup yields CDR1 SGHNT and CDR2 YYREEE (reference sequence). The DNA of the CDR3 is TGTGCCAGCAGCTTGGTTTGGGGGGGCGAGCAGTACTTC. Translated, it gives CASSLVWGGEQYF.

This clone appeared a few times. This chain joins TRBV9 and TRBJ1-1, with D perhaps TRBD1 (5 bases). CDR1 SGDLS and CDR2 YYNGEE come from the germline V gene. Deletions cut 3 bases from V and 4 bases from J, with 10 bases between. The CDR3 is 13 residues long. The CDR3 DNA sequence: TGTGCCAGCAGCGACAGGCCGGGCACTGAAGCTTTCTTT. Encoded protein: CASSDRPGTEAFF.

The rearrangement joins TRBV4-1 to TRBJ1-5; 8 positions match TRBD1. Germline V lookup: CDR1 MGHRA, CDR2 YSYEKL. The J segment lost 7 bases and the V segment lost 0 bases, leaving 8 bases of the junction unmatched. There are 16 residues in the CDR3. The CDR3 reads CASSQDRVQGGQPQHF. The CDR3 nucleotides read TGCGCCAGCAGCCAAGATCGGGTACAGGGGGGACAGCCCCAGCATTTT.

This chain uses TRBV5-1 with TRBJ2-2, with a possible D match to TRBD1 (5 bases). V was shortened by 0 bases and J by 0 bases, with 9 bases between the two germline ends. CDR1 is SGHRS, CDR2 YFSETQ, per germline. CDR3 size: 16 residues. CDR3 loop: CASSLALRANTGELFF. The CDR3 DNA sequence: TGCGCCAGCAGCTTGGCCCTCAGGGCGAACACCGGGGAGCTGTTTTTT.

The chain joins TRBV6-1 to TRBJ2-3; 8 bases fit TRBD2. CDR1 MNHNS and CDR2 SASEGT come from the germline V gene. The junction had 5 bases not matched to a gene; V was cut back by 6 bases and J by 0 bases. The length of the CDR3 is 15 residues. Here the CDR3 DNA reads TGTGCCAGCAGGGCGGGGGGCCCTAGCACAGATACGCAGTATTTT. This sequence encodes CASRAGGPSTDTQYF.

This clone was found a few times. The chain couples TRBV2 to TRBJ1-6; 7 bases align to TRBD1. The CDR3 contains 15 residues. CDR1 and CDR2 from the germline V gene are SNHLY and FYNNEI. After removal of 6 bases from V and 6 bases from J, the junction contained 8 bases not matched to a gene. The CDR3 reads CASSQNRGLNSPLHF. The CDR3 nucleotides read TGTGCCAGCAGCCAGAACAGGGGTCTTAATTCACCCCTCCACTTT.

This clone was observed a single time. The chain carries TRBV5-1 and TRBJ2-3; 9 bases align to TRBD1. Trimming cost V 4 bases and J 1 base; bases outside gene matches: 7. The germline gives CDR1 SGHRS, CDR2 YFSETQ. CDR3 length: 16 residues. CDR3 bases: TGCGCCAGCAGCCGTGGACAGGGGAAAGGCACAGATACGCAGTATTTT. Its translation is CASSRGQGKGTDTQYF.

The sample holds one count of this clone. The chain uses TRBV30 and TRBJ2-7, with a tentative D call TRBD2 (6 bases). Germline V gene lookup returns CDR1 GTSNPN and CDR2 SVGIG (reference sequence). Trimming shortened V by 3 bases and J by 5 bases, and 23 bases separated the two germline ends. This CDR3 has 16 amino acids. The CDR3 protein is CAWRGVRGNDRDEQYF. The DNA of the CDR3 is TGTGCCTGGAGGGGCGTTCGGGGGAATGATCGAGACGAGCAGTACTTC. Filled out from reference TRBV30 and TRBJ2-7, the complete variable domain reads SQTIHQWPATLVQPVGSPLSLECTVEGTSNPNLYWYRQAAGRGLQLLFYSVGIGQISSEVPQNLSASRPQDRQFILSSKKLLLSDSGFYLCAWRGVRGNDRDEQYFGPGTRLTVT.

The chain employs TRBV5-8 and TRBJ2-7; 14 nucleotides line up with TRBD2. The CDR3 extends over 16 amino acids. Per the germline V gene, CDR1 is SGHTS and CDR2 is YDEGEE. The trim removed 4 bases at V and 6 bases at J, leaving 9 bases unmatched. The CDR3: CASSPGLAGGALEQYF. The CDR3 DNA reads TGTGCCAGCAGCCCCGGACTAGCGGGAGGCGCCCTCGAGCAGTACTTC.

The V gene is TRBV7-8, the J gene TRBJ2-7, with 9 positions matching TRBD2. V shed 5 bases, J shed 7 bases, and the junction held 9 bases outside the gene matches. CDR1 and CDR2 (germline): SGHVS, FQNEAQ. CDR3 length equals 14 residues. CDR3 nucleotides: TGTGCCAGCAGCAAATTACTAGCGGGTGGGGAGCAGTACTTC. Translating it yields CASSKLLAGGEQYF. Full variable domain (remainder filled in from reference TRBV7-8 and TRBJ2-7): GAGVSQSPRYKVAKRGQDVALRCDPISGHVSLFWYQQALGQGPEFLTYFQNEAQLDKSGLPSDRFFAERPEGSVSTLKIQRTQQEDSAVYLCASSKLLAGGEQYFGPGTRLTVT.